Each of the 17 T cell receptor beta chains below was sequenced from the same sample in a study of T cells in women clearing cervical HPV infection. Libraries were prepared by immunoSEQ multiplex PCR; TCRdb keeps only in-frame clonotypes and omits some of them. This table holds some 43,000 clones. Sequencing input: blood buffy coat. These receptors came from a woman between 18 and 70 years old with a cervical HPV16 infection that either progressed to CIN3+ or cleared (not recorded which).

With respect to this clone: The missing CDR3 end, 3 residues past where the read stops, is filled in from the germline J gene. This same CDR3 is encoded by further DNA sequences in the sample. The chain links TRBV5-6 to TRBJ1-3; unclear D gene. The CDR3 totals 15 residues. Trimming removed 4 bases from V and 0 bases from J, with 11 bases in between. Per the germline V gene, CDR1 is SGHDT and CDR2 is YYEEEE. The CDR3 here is CASSEGLGSGNTIYF. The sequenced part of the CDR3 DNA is TGTGCCAGCAGCGAAGGGCTGGGCTCTGGAAACACC. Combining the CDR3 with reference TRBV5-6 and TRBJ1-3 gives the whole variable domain DAGVTQSPTHLIKTRGQQVTLRCSPKSGHDTVSWYQQALGQGPQFIFQYYEEEERQRGNFPDRFSGHQFPNYSSELNVNALLLGDSALYLCASSEGLGSGNTIYFGEGSWLTVV.

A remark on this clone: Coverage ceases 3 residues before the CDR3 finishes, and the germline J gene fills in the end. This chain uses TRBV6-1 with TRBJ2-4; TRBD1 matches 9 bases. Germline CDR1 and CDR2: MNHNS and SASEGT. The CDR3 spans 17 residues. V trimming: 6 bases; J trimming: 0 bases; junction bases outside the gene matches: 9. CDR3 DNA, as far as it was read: TGTGCCAGCAGCGAAAGGGGGACAGGGCAAGCCAAAAACATT. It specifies CASSERGTGQAKNI. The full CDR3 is CASSERGTGQAKNIQYF.

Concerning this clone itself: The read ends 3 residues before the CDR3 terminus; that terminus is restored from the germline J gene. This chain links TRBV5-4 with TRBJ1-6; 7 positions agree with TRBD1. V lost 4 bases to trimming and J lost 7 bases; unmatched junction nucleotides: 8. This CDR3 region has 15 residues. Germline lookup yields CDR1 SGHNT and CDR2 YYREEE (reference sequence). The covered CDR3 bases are TGTGCCAGCAGCACCCGACAGGGCCTAAATTCACCC. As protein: CASSTRQGLNSP. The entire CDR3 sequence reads CASSTRQGLNSPLHF.

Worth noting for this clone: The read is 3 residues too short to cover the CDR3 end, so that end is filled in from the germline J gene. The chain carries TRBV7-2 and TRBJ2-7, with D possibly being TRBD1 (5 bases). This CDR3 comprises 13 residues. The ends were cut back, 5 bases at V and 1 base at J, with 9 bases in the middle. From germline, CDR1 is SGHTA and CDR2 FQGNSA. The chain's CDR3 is CASSRPGSYEQYF. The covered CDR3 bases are TGTGCCAGCAGCCGTCCAGGGTCCTACGAG.

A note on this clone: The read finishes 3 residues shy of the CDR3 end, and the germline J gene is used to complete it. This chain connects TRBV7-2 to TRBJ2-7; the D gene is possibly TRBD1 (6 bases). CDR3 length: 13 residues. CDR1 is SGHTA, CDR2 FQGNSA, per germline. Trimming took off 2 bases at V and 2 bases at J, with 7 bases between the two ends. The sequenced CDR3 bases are TGTGCCAGCAGCTTATGGGACACCTACGAG. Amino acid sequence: CASSLWDTYE. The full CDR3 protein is CASSLWDTYEQYF. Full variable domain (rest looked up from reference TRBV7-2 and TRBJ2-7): GAGVSQSPSNKVTEKGKDVELRCDPISGHTALYWYRQSLGQGLEFLIYFQGNSAPDKSGLPSDRFSAERTGGSVSTLTIQRTQQEDSAVYLCASSLWDTYEQYFGPGTRLTVT.

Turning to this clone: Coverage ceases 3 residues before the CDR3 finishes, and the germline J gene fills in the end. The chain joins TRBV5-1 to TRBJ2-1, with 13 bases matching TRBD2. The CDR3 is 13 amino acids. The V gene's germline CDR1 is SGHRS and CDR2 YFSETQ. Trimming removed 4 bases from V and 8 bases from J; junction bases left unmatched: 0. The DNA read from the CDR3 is TGCGCCAGCAGCACTAGCGGGGGGGATGAG. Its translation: CASSTSGGDE. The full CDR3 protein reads CASSTSGGDEQFF.

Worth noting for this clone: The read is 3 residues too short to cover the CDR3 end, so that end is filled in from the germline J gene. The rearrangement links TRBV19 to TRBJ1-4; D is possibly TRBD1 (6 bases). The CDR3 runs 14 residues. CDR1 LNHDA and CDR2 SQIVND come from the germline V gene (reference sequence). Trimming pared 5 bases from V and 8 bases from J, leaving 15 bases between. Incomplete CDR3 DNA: TGTGCCAGTAGTGGGGGGGGCGCAGGGGAAAAA. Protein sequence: CASSGGGAGEK. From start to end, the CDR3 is CASSGGGAGEKLFF.

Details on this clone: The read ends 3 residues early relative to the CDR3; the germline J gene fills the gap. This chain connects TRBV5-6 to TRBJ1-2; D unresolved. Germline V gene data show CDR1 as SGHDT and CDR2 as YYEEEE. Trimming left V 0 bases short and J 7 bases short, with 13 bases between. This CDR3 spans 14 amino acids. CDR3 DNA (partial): TGTGCCAGCAGCTTGGGGGCCTCAGCCGGTGGC. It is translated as CASSLGASAGG. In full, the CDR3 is CASSLGASAGGYTF.

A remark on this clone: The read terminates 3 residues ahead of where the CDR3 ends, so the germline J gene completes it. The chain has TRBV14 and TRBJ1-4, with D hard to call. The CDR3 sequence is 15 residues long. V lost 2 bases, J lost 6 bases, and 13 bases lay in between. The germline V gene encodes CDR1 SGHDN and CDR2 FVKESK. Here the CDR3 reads CASSQLRVLDEKLFF. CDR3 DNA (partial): TGTGCCAGCAGCCAATTAAGGGTTTTGGATGAAAAA.

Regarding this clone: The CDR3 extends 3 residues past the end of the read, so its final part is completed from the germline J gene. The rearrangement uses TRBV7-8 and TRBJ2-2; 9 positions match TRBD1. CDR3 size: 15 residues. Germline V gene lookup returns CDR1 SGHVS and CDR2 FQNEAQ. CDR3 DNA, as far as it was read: TGTGCCAGCAGCTACGGGACAGGGCCTAATGAAAAG. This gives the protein CASSYGTGPNEK. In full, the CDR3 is CASSYGTGPNEKLFF.

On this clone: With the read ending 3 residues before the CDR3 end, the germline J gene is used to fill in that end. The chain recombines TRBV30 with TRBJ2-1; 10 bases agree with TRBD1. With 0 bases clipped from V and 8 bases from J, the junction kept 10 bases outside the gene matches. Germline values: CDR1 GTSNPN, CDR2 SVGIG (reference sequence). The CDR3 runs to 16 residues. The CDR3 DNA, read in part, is TGTGCCTGGAGTGTACGGGGACAGGGGCTGGGGGATGAG. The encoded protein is CAWSVRGQGLGDE. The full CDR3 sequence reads CAWSVRGQGLGDEQFF.

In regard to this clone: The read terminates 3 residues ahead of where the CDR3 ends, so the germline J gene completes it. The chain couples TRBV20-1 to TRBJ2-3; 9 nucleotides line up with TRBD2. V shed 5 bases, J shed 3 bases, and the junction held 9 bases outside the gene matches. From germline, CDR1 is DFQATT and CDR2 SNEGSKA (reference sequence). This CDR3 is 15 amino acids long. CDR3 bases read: TGCAGTGCTCCAGAGCAAGCGGGGGGAACAGATACG. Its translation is CSAPEQAGGTDT. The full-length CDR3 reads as CSAPEQAGGTDTQYF.

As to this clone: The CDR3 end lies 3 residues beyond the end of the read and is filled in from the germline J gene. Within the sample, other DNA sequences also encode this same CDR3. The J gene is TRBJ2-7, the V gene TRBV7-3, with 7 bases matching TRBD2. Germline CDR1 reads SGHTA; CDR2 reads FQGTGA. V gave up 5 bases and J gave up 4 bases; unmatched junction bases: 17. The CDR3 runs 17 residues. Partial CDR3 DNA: TGTGCCAGCAGCCCAACTCAAGGTCCGGGGGGTGTATACGAG. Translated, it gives CASSPTQGPGGVYE. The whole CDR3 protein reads CASSPTQGPGGVYEQYF.

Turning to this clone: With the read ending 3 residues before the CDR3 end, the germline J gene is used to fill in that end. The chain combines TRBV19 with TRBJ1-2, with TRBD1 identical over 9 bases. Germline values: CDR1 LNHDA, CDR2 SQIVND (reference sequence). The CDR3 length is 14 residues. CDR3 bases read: TGTGCCAGTAGGGTACAGGGGGCGGCAGATACC. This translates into CASRVQGAADT. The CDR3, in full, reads CASRVQGAADTYTF.

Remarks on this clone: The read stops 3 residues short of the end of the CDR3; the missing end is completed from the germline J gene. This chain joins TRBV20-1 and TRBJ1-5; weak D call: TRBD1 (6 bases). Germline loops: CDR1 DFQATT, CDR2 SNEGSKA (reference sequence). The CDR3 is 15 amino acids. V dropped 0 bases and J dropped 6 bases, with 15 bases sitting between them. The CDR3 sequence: CSARDLGGVGQPQHF. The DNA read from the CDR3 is TGCAGTGCTAGAGATCTTGGGGGCGTGGGTCAGCCC.

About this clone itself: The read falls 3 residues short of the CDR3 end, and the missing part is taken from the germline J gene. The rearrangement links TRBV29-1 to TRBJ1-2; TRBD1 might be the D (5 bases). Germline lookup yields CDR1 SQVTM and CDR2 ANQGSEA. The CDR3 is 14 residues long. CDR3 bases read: TGCAGCGTTGTCCGGGGGTCCTCCTCCGGGGGC. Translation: CSVVRGSSSGG. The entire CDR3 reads CSVVRGSSSGGYTF.

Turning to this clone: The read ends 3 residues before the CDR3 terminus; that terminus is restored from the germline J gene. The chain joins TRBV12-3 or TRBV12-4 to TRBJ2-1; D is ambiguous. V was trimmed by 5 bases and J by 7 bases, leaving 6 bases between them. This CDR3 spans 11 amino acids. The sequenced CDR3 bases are TGTGCCAGCAGTCTATCAAATGAG. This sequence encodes CASSLSNE. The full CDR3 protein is CASSLSNEQFF.